The entry that follows covers one T cell receptor (beta chain) sequence. Its target is unknown. V gave up 3 bases and J gave up 0 bases, with 8 bases separating them. The CDR3 loop spans 14 amino acids. CDR1 and CDR2 from the germline V gene are LNHDA and SQIVND (reference sequence). For every sample, 90,000 to 100,000 TCR templates were assayed. Produced via immunoSEQ multiplex PCR; TCRdb's table is partial and in-frame only. Of 94,000 or so clones detected, 93% appear once; the ten largest clones hold roughly 7.1%. This sample was taken from a study of siplizumab effects on memory and regulatory T cells. Notes on the study in general: In the presence of siplizumab, alloreactive sequences traceable to unstimulated CD4+ memory cells were significantly reduced. Proliferating Tregs from siplizumab cultures lacked functional confirmation of suppression. The authors mapped only a minor fraction of alloreactive clones to unstimulated subsets.

The sequence came from a human donor in good health. The sample comprised CD8+ T cells sorted from blood. V and J are TRBV19 and TRBJ1-1; D call uncertain. CDR3 in DNA: TGTGCCAGTAGTATCCGCTGGTTGAACACTGAAGCTTTCTTT. Translating it yields CASSIRWLNTEAFF.